This T cell receptor beta chain was documented in a study of T cell changes during pregnancy in multiple sclerosis. Data came from immunoSEQ multiplex PCR; TCRdb stores just in-frame clones and leaves some out. The sample has 70,000 to 90,000 clones, around 95% seen once. V lost 5 bases to trimming and J lost 4 bases, with 8 bases between them. CDR3 length: 13 amino acids. CDR1 and CDR2 (germline): MNHEY, SMNVEV (reference sequence). The J gene is TRBJ1-4, the V gene TRBV27; D uncertain. The TCR comes from a female donor in good health, enrolled as a control in a pregnancy study. This specimen was peripheral blood, taken in the second trimester of pregnancy. For the CDR3, the DNA is TGTGCCAGCAGTGGAGGCCTTAATGAAAAACTGTTTTTT. It translates to CASSGGLNEKLFF.